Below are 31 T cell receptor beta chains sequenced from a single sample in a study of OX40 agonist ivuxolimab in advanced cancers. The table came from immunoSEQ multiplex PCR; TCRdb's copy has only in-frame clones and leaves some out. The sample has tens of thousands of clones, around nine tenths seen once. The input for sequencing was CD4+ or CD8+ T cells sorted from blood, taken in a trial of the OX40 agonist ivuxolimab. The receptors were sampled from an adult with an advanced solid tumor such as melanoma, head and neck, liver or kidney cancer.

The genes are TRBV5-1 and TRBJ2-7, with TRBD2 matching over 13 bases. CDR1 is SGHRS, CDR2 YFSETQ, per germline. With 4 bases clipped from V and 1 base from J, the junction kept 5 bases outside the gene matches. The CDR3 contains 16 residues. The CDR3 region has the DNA TGCGCCAGCAGCACGACGGGACTAGCGGGATCCTACGAGCAGTACTTC. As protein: CASSTTGLAGSYEQYF.

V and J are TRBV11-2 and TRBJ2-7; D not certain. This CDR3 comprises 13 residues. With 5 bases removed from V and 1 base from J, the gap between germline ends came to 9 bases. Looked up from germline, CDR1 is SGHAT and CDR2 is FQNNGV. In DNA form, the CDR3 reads TGTGCCAGCAGCCTACAAATTTCCTACGAGCAGTACTTC. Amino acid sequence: CASSLQISYEQYF. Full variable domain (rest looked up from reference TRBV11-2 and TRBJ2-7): EAGVAQSPRYKIIEKRQSVAFWCNPISGHATLYWYQQILGQGPKLLIQFQNNGVVDDSQLPKDRFSAERLKGVDSTLKIQPAKLEDSAVYLCASSLQISYEQYFGPGTRLTVT.

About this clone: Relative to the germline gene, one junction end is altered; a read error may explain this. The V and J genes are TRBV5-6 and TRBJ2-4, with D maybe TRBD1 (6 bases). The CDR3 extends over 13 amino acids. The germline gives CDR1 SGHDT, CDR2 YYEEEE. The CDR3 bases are TGTGCCAGCAGCTGGGAGATGACAGGCTCTCAACGTTTC. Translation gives CASSWEMTGSQRF. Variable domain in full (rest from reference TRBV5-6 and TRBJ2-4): DAGVTQSPTHLIKTRGQQVTLRCSPKSGHDTVSWYQQALGQGPQFIFQYYEEEERQRGNFPDRFSGHQFPNYSSELNVNALLLGDSALYLCASSWEMTGSQRFGAGTRLSVL.

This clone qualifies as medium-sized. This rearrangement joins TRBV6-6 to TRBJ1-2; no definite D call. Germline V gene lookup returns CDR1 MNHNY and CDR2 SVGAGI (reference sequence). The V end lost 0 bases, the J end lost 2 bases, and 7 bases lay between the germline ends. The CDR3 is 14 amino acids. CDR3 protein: CASSYSGKNYGYTF. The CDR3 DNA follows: TGTGCCAGCAGTTACTCCGGCAAGAACTATGGCTACACCTTC.

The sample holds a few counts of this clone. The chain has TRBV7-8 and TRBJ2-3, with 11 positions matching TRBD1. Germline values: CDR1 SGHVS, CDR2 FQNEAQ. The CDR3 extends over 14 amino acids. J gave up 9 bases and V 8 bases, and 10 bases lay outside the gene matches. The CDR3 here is CASQPGQGVWTQYF. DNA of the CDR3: TGTGCCAGCCAACCGGGACAGGGGGTTTGGACGCAGTATTTT.

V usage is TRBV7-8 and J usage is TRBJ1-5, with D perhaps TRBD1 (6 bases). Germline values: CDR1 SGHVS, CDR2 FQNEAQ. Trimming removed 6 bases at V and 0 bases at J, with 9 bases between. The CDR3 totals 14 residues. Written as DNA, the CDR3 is TGTGCCAGCAGTCCAGGGGTTAGCAATCAGCCCCAGCATTTT. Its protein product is CASSPGVSNQPQHF. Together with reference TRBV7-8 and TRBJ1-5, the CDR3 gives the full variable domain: GAGVSQSPRYKVAKRGQDVALRCDPISGHVSLFWYQQALGQGPEFLTYFQNEAQLDKSGLPSDRFFAERPEGSVSTLKIQRTQQEDSAVYLCASSPGVSNQPQHFGDGTRLSIL.

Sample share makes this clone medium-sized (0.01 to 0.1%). The CDR3 DNA sequence: TGTGCCAGCACCTCAACACCCTACGAGCAGTACTTC. It encodes CASTSTPYEQYF. This rearrangement joins TRBV28 to TRBJ2-7; D is unresolved. The CDR3 has 12 amino acids. The V end lost 7 bases, the J end lost 2 bases, and 9 bases lay between the germline ends. Looked up from germline, CDR1 is MDHEN and CDR2 is SYDVKM.

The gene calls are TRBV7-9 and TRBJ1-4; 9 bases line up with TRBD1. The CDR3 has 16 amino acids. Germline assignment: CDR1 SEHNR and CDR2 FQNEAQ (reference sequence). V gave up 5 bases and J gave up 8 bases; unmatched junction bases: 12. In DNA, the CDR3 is TGTGCCAGCAGCCCCCCCGGGACAGGGTCGAGCGAAAAACTGTTTTTT. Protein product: CASSPPGTGSSEKLFF.

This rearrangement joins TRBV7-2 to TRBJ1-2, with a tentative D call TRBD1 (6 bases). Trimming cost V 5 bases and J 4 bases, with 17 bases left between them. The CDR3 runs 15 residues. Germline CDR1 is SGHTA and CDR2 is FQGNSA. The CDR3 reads CASSRRDTPIYGYTF. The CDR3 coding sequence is TGTGCCAGCAGCCGCAGGGACACCCCGATCTATGGCTACACCTTC.

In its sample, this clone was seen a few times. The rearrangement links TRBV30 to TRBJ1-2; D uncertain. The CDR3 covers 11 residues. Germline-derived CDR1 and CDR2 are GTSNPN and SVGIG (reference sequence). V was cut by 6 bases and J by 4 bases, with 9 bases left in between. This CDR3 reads CACVGTYGYTF. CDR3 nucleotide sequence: TGTGCCTGTGTCGGTACCTATGGCTACACCTTC.

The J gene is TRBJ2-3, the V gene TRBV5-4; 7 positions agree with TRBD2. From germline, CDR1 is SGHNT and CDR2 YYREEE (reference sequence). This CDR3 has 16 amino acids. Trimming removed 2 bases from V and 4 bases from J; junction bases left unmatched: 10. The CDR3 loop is CASSFTGTTLADTQYF. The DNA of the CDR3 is TGTGCCAGCAGCTTTACCGGGACTACCCTCGCAGATACGCAGTATTTT.

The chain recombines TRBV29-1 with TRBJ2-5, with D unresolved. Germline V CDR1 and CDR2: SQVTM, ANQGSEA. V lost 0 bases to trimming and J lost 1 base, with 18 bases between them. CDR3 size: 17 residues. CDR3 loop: CSVEDLFGGGGQETQYF. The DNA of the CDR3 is TGCAGCGTTGAAGATCTATTCGGCGGTGGCGGCCAAGAGACCCAGTACTTC.

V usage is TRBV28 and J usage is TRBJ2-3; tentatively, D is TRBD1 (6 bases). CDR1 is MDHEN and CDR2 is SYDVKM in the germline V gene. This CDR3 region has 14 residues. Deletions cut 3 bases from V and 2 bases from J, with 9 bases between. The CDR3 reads CASSFNRDTDTQYF. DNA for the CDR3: TGTGCCAGCAGTTTCAACAGGGACACAGATACGCAGTATTTT.

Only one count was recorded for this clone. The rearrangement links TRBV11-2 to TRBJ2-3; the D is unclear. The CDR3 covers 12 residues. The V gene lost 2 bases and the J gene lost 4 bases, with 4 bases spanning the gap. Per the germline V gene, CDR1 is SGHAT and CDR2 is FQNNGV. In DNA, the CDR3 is TGTGCCAGCAGCTTAACTTCAGATACGCAGTATTTT. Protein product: CASSLTSDTQYF.

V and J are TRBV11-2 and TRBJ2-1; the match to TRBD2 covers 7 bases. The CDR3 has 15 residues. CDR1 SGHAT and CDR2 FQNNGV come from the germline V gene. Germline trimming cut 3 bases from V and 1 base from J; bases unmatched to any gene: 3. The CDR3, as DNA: TGTGCCAGCAGCTTGAGCGGGACGTCCTACAATGAGCAGTTCTTC. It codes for CASSLSGTSYNEQFF.

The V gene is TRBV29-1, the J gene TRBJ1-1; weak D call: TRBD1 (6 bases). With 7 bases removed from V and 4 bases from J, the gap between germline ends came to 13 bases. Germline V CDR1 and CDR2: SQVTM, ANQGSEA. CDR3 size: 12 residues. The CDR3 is CSAKEGGTEAFF. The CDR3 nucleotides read TGCAGCGCCAAGGAGGGGGGCACTGAAGCTTTCTTT.

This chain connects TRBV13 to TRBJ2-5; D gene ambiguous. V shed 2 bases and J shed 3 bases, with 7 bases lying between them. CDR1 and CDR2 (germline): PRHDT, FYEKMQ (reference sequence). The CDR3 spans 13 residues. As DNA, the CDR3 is TGTGCCAGCAGCTTACCCCTGGAAGAGACCCAGTACTTC. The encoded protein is CASSLPLEETQYF. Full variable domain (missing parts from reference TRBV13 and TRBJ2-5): AAGVIQSPRHLIKEKRETATLKCYPIPRHDTVYWYQQGPGQDPQFLISFYEKMQSDKGSIPDRFSAQQFSDYHSELNMSSLELGDSALYFCASSLPLEETQYFGPGTRLLVL.

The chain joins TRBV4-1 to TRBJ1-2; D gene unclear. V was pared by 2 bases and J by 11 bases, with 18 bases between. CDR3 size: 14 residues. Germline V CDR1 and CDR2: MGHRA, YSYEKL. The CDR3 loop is CASSQFTGTPGYTF. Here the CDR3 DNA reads TGCGCCAGCAGCCAATTTACCGGAACTCCGGGGTACACCTTC.

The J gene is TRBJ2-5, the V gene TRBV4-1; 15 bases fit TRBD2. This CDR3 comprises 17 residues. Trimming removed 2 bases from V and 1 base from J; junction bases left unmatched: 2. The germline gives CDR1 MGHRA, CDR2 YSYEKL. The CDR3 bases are TGCGCCAGCAGCCAAAGGACTAGCGGGAGGGCCCAAGAGACCCAGTACTTC. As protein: CASSQRTSGRAQETQYF.

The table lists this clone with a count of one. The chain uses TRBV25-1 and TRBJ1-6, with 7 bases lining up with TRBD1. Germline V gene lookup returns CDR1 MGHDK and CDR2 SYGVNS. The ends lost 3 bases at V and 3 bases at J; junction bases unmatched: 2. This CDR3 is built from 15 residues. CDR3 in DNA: TGTGCCAGCAGTGACCGACAGGGCTATAATTCACCCCTCCACTTT. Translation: CASSDRQGYNSPLHF.

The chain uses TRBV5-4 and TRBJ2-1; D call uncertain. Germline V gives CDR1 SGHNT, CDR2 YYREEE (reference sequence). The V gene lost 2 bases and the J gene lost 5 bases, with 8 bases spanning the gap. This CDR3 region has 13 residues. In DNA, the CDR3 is TGTGCCAGCAGCTTCAAGGGAAACAATGAGCAGTTCTTC. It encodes CASSFKGNNEQFF.

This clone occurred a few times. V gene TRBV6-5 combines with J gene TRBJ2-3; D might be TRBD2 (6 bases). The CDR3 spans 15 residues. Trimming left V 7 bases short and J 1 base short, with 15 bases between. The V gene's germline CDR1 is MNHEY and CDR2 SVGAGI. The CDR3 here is CASNGGSTGTDTQYF. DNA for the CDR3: TGTGCCAGCAACGGGGGAAGCACCGGCACAGATACGCAGTATTTT.

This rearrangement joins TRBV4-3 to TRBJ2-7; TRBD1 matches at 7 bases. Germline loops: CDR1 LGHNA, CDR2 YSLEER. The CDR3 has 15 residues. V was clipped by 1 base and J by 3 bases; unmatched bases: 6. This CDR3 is CASSQGTNRGYEQYF. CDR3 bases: TGCGCCAGCAGCCAAGGGACAAACAGGGGCTACGAGCAGTACTTC.

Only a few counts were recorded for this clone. This chain's CDR3 is CASSPSGGRGDTQYF. The CDR3 DNA reads TGTGCCAGCAGCCCATCGGGGGGGCGGGGTGATACGCAGTATTTT. The J gene is TRBJ2-3, the V gene TRBV7-2; 8 nucleotides agree with TRBD2. Germline V gene data show CDR1 as SGHTA and CDR2 as FQGNSA. Trimming took 5 bases from V and 6 from J; bases not matched to a gene: 10. The CDR3 length is 15 residues.

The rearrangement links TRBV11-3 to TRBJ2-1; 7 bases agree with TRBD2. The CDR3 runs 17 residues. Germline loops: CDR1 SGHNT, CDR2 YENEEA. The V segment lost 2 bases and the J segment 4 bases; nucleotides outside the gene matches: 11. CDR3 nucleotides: TGTGCCAGCAGCTTATCCCTCGACGCGGGGGTGTACAATGAGCAGTTCTTC. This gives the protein CASSLSLDAGVYNEQFF. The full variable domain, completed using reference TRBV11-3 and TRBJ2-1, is EAGVVQSPRYKIIEKKQPVAFWCNPISGHNTLYWYLQNLGQGPELLIRYENEEAVDDSQLPKDRFSAERLKGVDSTLKIQPAELGDSAVYLCASSLSLDAGVYNEQFFGPGTRLTVL.

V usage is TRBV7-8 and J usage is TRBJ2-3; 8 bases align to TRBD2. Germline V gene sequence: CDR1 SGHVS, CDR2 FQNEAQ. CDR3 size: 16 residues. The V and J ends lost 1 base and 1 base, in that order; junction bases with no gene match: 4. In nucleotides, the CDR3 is TGTGCCAGCAGCTTAGGGGCGGGACTAGGCACAGATACGCAGTATTTT. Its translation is CASSLGAGLGTDTQYF. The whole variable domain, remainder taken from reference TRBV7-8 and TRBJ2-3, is GAGVSQSPRYKVAKRGQDVALRCDPISGHVSLFWYQQALGQGPEFLTYFQNEAQLDKSGLPSDRFFAERPEGSVSTLKIQRTQQEDSAVYLCASSLGAGLGTDTQYFGPGTRLTVL.

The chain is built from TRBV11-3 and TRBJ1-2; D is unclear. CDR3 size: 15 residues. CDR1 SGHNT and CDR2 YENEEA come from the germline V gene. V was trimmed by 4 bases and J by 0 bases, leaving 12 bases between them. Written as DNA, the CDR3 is TGTGCCAGCAGCTCCCGCAACGGGACTAACTATGGCTACACCTTC. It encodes CASSSRNGTNYGYTF.

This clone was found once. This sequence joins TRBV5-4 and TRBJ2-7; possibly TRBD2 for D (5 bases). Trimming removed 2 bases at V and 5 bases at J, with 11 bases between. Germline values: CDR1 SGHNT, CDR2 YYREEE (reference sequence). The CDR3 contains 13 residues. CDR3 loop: CASSFRGSDEQYF. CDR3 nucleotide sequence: TGTGCCAGCAGCTTTCGGGGTTCCGACGAGCAGTACTTC.

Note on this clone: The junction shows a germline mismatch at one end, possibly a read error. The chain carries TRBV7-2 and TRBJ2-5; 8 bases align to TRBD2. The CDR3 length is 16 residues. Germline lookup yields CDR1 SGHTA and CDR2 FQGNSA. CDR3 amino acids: CASSLSGRDGRETQHF. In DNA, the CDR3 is TGTGCCAGCAGCTTAAGTGGGAGAGACGGGAGGGAGACCCAGCACTTC.

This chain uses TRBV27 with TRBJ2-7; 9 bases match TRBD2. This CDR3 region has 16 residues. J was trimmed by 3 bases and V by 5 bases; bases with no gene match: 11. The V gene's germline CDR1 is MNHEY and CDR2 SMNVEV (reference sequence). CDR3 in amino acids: CASSPYPGTSNYEQYF. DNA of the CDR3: TGTGCCAGCAGTCCATATCCCGGGACTAGCAACTACGAGCAGTACTTC.

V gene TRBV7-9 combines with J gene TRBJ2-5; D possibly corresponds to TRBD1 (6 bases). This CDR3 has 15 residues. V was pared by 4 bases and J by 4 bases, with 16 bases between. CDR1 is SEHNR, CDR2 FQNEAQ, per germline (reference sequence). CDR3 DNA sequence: TGTGCCAGCAGCTGGTCGGACAGTGGGCCAGAGACCCAGTACTTC. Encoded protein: CASSWSDSGPETQYF.